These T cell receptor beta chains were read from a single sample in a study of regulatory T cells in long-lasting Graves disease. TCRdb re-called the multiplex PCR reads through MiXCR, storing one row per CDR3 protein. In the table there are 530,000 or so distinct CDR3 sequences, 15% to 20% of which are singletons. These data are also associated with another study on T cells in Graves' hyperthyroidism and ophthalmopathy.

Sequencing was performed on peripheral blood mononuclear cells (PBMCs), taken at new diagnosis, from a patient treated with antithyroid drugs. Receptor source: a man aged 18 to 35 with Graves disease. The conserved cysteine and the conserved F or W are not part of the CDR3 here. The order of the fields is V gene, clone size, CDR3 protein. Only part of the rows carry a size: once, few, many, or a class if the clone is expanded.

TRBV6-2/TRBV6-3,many,ASSEGSSGANVLT
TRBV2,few,ATKDSQTNEKLF
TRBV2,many,ASAPGVSYEQY
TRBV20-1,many,SARDDTDTQY
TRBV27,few,ASGPIQPQH
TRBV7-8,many,ASSLDRGVSYNEQF
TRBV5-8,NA,ASSLGQGVLLQPQH
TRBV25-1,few,ASRAEAGTTNTEAF
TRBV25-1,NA,ASSEFTGGIYGYT
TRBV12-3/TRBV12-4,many,ASRRGSGADTQY
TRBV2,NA,ASNESRDRGHEQY
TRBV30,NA,AFQGAGWGGDTQY
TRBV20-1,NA,SARGKRGTYNEQF
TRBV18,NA,ASSPRLGASFDNEQF
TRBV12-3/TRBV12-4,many,ASSFSGYNEQF
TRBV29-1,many,SGASGLAGATTDTQY
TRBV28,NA,ASIGTGLYGYT
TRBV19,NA,ASSSFDGSFGNSPLH
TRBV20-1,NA,SASPGQGNTGELF
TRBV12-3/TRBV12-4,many,ASSPYDRGNGYT
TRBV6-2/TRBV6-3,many,ASRGTTGRSYEQY
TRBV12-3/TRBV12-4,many,ASSLEWADTQY
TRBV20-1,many,SARGRTSGGEQY
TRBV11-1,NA,ASSTRIRASSYNEQF
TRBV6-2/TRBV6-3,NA,ASSEAGLAGDGWELF
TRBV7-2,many,ASSKGLAGGITDTQY
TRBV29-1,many,SVEGGPRFPYEQY
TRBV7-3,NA,ASSLASTAYEQY
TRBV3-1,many,ASSRLARDEQF
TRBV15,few,ATSSRTGPNEQF
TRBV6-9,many,ASSYRGSPGTEAF
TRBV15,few,ATSRYGRDYGYT
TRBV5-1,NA,ASSATGEKNTIY
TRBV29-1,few,SVESPRSPGTGVPEAQH